This T cell receptor beta chain originates from a study of blood T cell repertoires in COVID-19. Study-wide background: The United States, Italy and Spain were the sources of the acute and convalescent COVID-19 samples.

From germline, CDR1 is MGHRA and CDR2 YSYEKL. With 1 base removed from V and 2 bases from J, the gap between germline ends came to 7 bases. The CDR3 sequence is 14 residues long. Sequencing used immunoSEQ multiplex PCR; TCRdb keeps in-frame clones, though not all of them. The sample holds tens of thousands of clones, more than 65% seen once. This clone occurred once. The source of this sequence is a man older than 75 with active or convalescent COVID-19. Sequencing was carried out using peripheral blood. This chain joins TRBV4-1 and TRBJ2-3; no clear D gene. For the CDR3, the DNA is TGCGCCAGCAGCCAAGCGGAGCCCACAGATACGCAGTATTTT. Its translation is CASSQAEPTDTQYF.